The clone carrying this T cell receptor beta chain has just a few counts. The data derive from a study of early T cells in non-severe SARS-CoV-2 infection. TCRdb re-derived calls from the 5' RACE reads in MiXCR, one entry per CDR3 protein. The sample comprises around 66,000 distinct CDR3 sequences, approximately 5.9% of which are singletons, and 3.4% rests with the top ten. This CDR3 has 13 residues. The ends lost 5 bases at V and 0 bases at J; junction bases unmatched: 4. Germline lookup yields CDR1 DFQATT and CDR2 SNEGSKA (reference sequence). This TCR was recovered from an adult who was a healthcare worker with PCR-confirmed SARS-CoV-2 infection or an uninfected control (not recorded which). The V call is TRBV20-1, the J call TRBJ2-7, with 7 bases that match TRBD2. The sequencing here drew on whole blood, taken at baseline. CDR3 sequence (DNA): TGCAGTGCTGCCGGGGGGTTCTCCTACGAGCAGTACTTC. This translates into CSAAGGFSYEQYF.